Detailed here is one T cell receptor beta chain. Its antigen is unknown. The authors split each subset's genomic DNA evenly across several immunoSEQ plates. Profiled with immunoSEQ multiplex PCR; TCRdb holds only in-frame clones, not every one. The sample has some 1,400,000 clones; roughly 95% are singletons. V lost 4 bases and J lost 2; bases outside the gene matches: 8. The germline gives CDR1 MNHEY, CDR2 SMNVEV (reference sequence). The CDR3 covers 17 residues. This entry is derived from a study of shared clonotypes between healthy human individuals. General study findings and limits: Clonotypes which were not shared had lower generation probabilities than clonotypes that all four donors shared.

The source material was naive CD4+ T cells sorted from blood. Subset noted: CD45RA+ positively selected. The chain recombines TRBV27 with TRBJ2-3; 11 bases are shared with TRBD2. The sequence derives from a man aged 30-40 years in good health. CDR3: CASSSLPTSGTTDTQYF. CDR3 in DNA: TGTGCCAGCAGTTCCCTCCCGACTAGCGGGACCACAGATACGCAGTATTTT.